This T cell receptor beta chain was sequenced during a study of T cell repertoires in cytomegalovirus infection. As for the study in general: Shared public TCR beta signatures pointed to both CMV infection and a matching HLA type.

As regards this clonotype: Its matching antigen is unknown.

Findings and caveats of the study: What dominated the ex vivo response were HLA-C-restricted CMV-specific TCR beta clonotypes. Cumulated frequencies of public TCR beta families served to identify carriers of CMV plus the relevant HLA.

One entry per CDR3 protein results from TCRdb running MiXCR on the reads. The sample records about 740,000 distinct CDR3 sequences, 35% to 45% being singletons. CDR3 length equals 15 residues. Trimming removed 6 bases from V and 6 bases from J; junction bases left unmatched: 7. The germline CDR1 and CDR2 sequences are LNHDA and SQIVND (reference sequence). This clonotype originated in a human donor in good health (CMV status not recorded). Some clones in this sample may be carry-over from other donors' samples. V gene TRBV19 combines with J gene TRBJ2-3; 12 bases align to TRBD2. Material: PBMCs. The CDR3 coding sequence is TGTGCCAGTAGCCTGACTAGCGGGAGATCGGATACGCAGTATTTT. Translation: CASSLTSGRSDTQYF.